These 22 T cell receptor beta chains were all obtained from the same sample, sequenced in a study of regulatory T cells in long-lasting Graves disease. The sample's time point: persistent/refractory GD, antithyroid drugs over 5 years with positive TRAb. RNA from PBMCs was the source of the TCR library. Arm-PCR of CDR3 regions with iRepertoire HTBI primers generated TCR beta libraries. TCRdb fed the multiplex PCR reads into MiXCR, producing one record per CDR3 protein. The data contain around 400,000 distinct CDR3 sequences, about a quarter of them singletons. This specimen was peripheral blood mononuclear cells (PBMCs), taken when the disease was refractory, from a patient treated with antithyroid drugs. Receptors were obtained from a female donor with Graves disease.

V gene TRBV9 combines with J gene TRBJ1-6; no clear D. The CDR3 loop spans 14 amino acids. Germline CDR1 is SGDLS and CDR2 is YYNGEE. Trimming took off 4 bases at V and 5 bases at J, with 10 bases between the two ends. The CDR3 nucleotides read TGTGCCAGCAGCCAAGTCGACAATAATTCACCCCTCCACTTT. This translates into CASSQVDNNSPLHF. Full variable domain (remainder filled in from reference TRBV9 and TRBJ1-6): DSGVTQTPKHLITATGQRVTLRCSPRSGDLSVYWYQQSLDQGLQFLIQYYNGEERAKGNILERFSAQQFPDLHSELNLSSLELGDSALYFCASSQVDNNSPLHFGNGTRLTVT.

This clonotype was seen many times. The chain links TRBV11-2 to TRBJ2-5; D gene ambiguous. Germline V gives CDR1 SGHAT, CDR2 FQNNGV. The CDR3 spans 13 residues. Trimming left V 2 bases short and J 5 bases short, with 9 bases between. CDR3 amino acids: CASSLQLEETQYF. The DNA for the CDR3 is TGTGCCAGCAGCTTACAGCTAGAGGAGACCCAGTACTTC.

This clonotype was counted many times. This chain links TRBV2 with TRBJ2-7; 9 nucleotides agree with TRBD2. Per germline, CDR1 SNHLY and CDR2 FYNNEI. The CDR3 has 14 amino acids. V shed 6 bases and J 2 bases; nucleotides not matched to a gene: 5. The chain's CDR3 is CASSGTSRTYEQYF. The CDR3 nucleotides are TGTGCCAGCAGCGGGACTAGCAGAACCTACGAGCAGTACTTC.

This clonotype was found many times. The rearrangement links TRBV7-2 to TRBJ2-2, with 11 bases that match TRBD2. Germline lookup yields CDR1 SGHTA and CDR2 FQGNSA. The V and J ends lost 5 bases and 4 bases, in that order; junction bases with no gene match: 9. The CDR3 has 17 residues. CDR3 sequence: CASSPAGLAGGTGELFF. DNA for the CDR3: TGTGCCAGCAGCCCAGCAGGGCTAGCGGGGGGCACCGGGGAGCTGTTTTTT.

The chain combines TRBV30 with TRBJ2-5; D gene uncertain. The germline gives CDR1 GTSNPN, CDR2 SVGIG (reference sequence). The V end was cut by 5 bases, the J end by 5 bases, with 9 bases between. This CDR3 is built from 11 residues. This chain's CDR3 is CAWFSVETQYF. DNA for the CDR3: TGTGCCTGGTTTTCAGTCGAGACCCAGTACTTC.

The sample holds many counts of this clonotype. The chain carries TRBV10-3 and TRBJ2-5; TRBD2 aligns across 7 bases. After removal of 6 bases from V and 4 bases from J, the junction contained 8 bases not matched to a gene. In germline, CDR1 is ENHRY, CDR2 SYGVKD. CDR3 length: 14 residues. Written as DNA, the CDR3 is TGTGCCATCAGGATTAGCGGGTACTCAGAGACCCAGTACTTC. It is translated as CAIRISGYSETQYF.

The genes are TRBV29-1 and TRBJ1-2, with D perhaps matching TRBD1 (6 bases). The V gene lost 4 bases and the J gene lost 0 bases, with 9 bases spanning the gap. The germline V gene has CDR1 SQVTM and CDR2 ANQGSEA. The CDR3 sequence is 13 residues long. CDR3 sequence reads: CSVGTDANYGYTF. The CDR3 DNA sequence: TGCAGCGTTGGGACAGATGCTAACTATGGCTACACCTTC.

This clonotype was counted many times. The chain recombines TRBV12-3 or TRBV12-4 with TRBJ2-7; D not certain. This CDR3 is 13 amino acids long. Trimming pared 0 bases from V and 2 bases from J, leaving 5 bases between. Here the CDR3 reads CASSLAVTYEQYF. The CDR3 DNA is TGTGCCAGCAGTTTAGCCGTTACCTACGAGCAGTACTTC.

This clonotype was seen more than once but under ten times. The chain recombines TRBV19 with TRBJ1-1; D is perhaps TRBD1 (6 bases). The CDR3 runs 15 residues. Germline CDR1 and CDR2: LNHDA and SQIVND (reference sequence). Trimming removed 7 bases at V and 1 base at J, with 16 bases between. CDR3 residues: CASIFPGTRNTEAFF. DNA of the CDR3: TGTGCCAGTATATTCCCCGGGACAAGGAACACTGAAGCTTTCTTT.

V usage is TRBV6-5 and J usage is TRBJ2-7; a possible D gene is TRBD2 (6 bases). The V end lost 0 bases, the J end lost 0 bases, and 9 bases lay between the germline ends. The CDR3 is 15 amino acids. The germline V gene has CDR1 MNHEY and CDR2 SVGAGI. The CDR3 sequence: CASSYSGGPSYEQYF. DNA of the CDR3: TGTGCCAGCAGTTACTCGGGAGGCCCCTCCTACGAGCAGTACTTC.

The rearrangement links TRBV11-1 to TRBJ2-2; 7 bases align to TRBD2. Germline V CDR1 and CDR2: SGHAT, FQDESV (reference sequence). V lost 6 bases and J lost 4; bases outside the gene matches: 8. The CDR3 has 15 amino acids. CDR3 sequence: CASSSPTSRTGELFF. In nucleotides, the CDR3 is TGTGCCAGCAGTTCGCCGACTAGCCGCACCGGGGAGCTGTTTTTT.

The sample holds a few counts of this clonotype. As DNA, the CDR3 is TGTGCCAGCAGCTCCCTGGGGGGGACAGGGGAGACCCAGTACTTC. This gives the protein CASSSLGGTGETQYF. The V call is TRBV7-3, the J call TRBJ2-5; 9 bases map to TRBD1. Germline V lookup: CDR1 SGHTA, CDR2 FQGTGA. The CDR3 totals 15 residues. The junction had 8 bases not matched to a gene; V was cut back by 4 bases and J by 5 bases. The full variable domain, its missing parts supplied by reference TRBV7-3 and TRBJ2-5, is GAGVSQTPSNKVTEKGKYVELRCDPISGHTALYWYRQSLGQGPEFLIYFQGTGAADDSGLPNDRFFAVRPEGSVSTLKIQRTERGDSAVYLCASSSLGGTGETQYFGPGTRLLVL.

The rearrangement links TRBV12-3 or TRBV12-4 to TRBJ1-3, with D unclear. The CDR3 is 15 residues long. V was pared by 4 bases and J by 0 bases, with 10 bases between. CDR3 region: CASSSDGSSGNTIYF. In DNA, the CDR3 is TGTGCCAGCAGTTCGGACGGGAGCTCTGGAAACACCATATATTTT.

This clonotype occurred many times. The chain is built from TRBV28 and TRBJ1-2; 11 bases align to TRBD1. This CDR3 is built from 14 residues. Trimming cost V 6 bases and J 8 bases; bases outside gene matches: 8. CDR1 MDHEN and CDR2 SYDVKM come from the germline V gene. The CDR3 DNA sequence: TGTGCCAGCAGCCCCGGGACAGGGGGATGGGGCTACACCTTC. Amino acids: CASSPGTGGWGYTF.

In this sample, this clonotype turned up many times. The DNA for the CDR3 is TGCAGTGCTAGATTAGGGTCCTGGGGTTCCGACGAGCAGTACTTC. Amino acid sequence: CSARLGSWGSDEQYF. V gene TRBV20-1 combines with J gene TRBJ2-7; no reliable D call. Trimming removed 2 bases at V and 5 bases at J, with 19 bases between. The CDR3 sequence is 15 residues long. In germline, CDR1 is DFQATT, CDR2 SNEGSKA (reference sequence).

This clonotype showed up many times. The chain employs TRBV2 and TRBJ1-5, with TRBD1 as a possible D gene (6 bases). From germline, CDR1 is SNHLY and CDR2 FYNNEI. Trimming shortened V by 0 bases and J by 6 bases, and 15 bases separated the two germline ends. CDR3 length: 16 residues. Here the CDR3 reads CASSEAEGGRIQPQHF. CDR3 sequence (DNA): TGTGCCAGCAGTGAAGCGGAAGGGGGGCGTATTCAGCCCCAGCATTTT.

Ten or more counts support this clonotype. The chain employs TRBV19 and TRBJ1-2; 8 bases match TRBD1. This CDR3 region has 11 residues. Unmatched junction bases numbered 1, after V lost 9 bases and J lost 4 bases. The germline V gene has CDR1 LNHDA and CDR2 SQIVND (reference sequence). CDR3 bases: TGTGCCAGCGGACAGGGCTATGGCTACACCTTC. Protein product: CASGQGYGYTF.

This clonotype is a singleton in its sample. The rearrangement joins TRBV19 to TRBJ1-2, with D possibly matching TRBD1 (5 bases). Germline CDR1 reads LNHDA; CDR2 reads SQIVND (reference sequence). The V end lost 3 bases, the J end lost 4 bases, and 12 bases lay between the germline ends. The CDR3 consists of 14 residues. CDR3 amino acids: CASSIRARGYGYTF. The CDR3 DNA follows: TGTGCCAGTAGTATCCGGGCGAGGGGCTATGGCTACACCTTC.

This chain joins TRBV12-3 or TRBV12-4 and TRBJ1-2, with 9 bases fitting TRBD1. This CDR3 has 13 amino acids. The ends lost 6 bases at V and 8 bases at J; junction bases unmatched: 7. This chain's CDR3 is CASSFTGGEGYTF. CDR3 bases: TGTGCCAGCAGCTTCACAGGGGGCGAGGGCTACACCTTC.

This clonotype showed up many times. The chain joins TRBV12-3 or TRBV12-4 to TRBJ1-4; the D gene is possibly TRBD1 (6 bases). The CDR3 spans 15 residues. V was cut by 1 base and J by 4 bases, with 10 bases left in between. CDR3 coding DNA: TGTGCCAGCAGTTTAGACGGCAGGGGTAATGAAAAACTGTTTTTT. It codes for CASSLDGRGNEKLFF.

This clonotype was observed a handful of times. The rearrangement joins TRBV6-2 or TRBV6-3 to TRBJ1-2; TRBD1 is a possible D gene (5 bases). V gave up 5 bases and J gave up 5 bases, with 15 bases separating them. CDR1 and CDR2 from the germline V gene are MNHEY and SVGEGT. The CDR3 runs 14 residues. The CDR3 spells CASSEAVGDYGYTF. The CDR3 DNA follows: TGTGCCAGCAGTGAAGCAGTGGGGGATTATGGCTACACCTTC.

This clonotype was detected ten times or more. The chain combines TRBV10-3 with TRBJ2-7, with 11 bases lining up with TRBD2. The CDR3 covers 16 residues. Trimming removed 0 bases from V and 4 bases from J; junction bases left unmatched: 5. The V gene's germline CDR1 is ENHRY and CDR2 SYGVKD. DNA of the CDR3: TGTGCCATCAGTGAGTCGTCGGGACTAGCGGCTTACGAGCAGTACTTC. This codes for CAISESSGLAAYEQYF.